This TCR beta chain derives from a study of shared clonotypes between healthy human individuals. Study-wide findings and caveats: Researchers sampled blood only, noting tissue repertoires likely differ.

This clone came up once. Antigen: not known. Deep level was the assay's run setting. Clones were sequenced by immunoSEQ multiplex PCR, and TCRdb holds only the in-frame ones, with some missing. The table includes hundreds of thousands of clones, 70% to 80% detected once. This clonotype was sampled from a middle-aged woman in good health. Some clones in this sample may be carry-over from other donors' samples. Sequences were obtained from PBMCs.

The CDR3 protein is CASSLRGWDRRPRPQHF. DNA for the CDR3: TGTGCCAGCAGTTTAAGGGGGTGGGACAGGCGTCCAAGGCCCCAGCATTTT. This chain connects TRBV28 to TRBJ1-5; TRBD1 agrees at 8 bases. Looked up from germline, CDR1 is MDHEN and CDR2 is SYDVKM. V shed 2 bases, J shed 9 bases, and the junction held 15 bases outside the gene matches. CDR3 length: 17 amino acids.